This note documents a single T cell receptor beta chain sequence. The antigen is undetermined. V dropped 5 bases and J dropped 4; count of bases not matched to a gene: 3. This CDR3 is 13 amino acids long. Germline CDR1 is GTSNPN and CDR2 is SVGIG (reference sequence). The data were obtained in a study of Tregs in tolerant kidney transplant recipients. This table comes from immunoSEQ multiplex PCR, and its TCRdb copy is limited to in-frame clones, with some not included. The sample contains roughly 45,000 clones, about 90% of which appear only once. Study-wide points: Expanding Tregs on activated donor B cells appeared to best identify donor-specific TCRbeta clones.

Sample: Tregs from blood. This TCR derives from a human donor in good health. The chain carries TRBV30 and TRBJ1-2, with 11 bases lining up with TRBD1. Here the CDR3 reads CAWVGTGGYGYTF. Here the CDR3 DNA reads TGTGCCTGGGTAGGGACAGGGGGCTATGGCTACACCTTC.